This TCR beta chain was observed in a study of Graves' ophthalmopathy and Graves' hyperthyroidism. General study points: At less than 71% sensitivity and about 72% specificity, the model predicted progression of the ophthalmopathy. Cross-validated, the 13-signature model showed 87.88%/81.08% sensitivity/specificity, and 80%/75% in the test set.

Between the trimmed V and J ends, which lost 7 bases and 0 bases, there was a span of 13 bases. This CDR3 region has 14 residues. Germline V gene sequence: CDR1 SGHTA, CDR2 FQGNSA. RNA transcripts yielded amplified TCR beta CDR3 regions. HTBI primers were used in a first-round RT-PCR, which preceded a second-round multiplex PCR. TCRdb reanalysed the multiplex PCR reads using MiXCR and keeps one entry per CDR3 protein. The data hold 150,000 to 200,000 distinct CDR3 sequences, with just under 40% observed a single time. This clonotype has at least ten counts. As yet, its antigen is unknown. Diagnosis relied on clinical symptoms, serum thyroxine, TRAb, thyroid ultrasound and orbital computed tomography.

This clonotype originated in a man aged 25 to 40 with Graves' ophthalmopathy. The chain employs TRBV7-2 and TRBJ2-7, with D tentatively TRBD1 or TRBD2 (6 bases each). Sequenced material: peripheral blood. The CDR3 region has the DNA TGTGCCAGCACCCAAGGGGGGAGCTCCTACGAGCAGTACTTC. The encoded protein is CASTQGGSSYEQYF. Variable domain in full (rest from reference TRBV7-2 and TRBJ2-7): GAGVSQSPSNKVTEKGKDVELRCDPISGHTALYWYRQSLGQGLEFLIYFQGNSAPDKSGLPSDRFSAERTGGSVSTLTIQRTQQEDSAVYLCASTQGGSSYEQYFGPGTRLTVT.